These T cell receptor beta chains were read from a single sample in a study of blood T cell repertoires in COVID-19. The assay was immunoSEQ multiplex PCR, and TCRdb's table has in-frame clones only and misses some. The sample yields about 170,000 clones, 85% to 90% seen once. The material sequenced was peripheral blood. The receptors come from a man aged 18 to 35 with active or convalescent COVID-19. Both conserved end residues are part of each CDR3. Clone size is not always given. Where it is, it says once, few, many or a class for expanded clones.

clone size,J gene,V gene,CDR3 protein
-,TRBJ2-1,TRBV5-5,CASSVPGDLQSYNEQFF
-,TRBJ1-6,TRBV6-5,CASSYESSYNSPLHF
-,TRBJ2-1,TRBV4-3,CASSQDSGSGNEQFF
-,TRBJ1-2,TRBV6-5,CASSQDQGADYGYTF
-,TRBJ2-7,TRBV27,CASSLRGGEQYF
-,TRBJ2-1,TRBV13,CASSPKNRENEQFF
-,TRBJ2-1,TRBV28,CASSLPTSEWNEQFF
-,TRBJ1-1,TRBV11-2,CASSLREGYTEAFF
-,TRBJ2-3,TRBV5-1,CASSSRGGADTQYF
-,TRBJ1-3,TRBV19,CASRISSTGFGNTIYF
-,TRBJ2-2,TRBV6-5,CASSYSGQRGSGELFF
-,TRBJ2-1,TRBV6-6,CASVGSSYNEQFF
-,TRBJ2-7,TRBV5-4,CASSLPGYTYEQYF
-,TRBJ2-2,TRBV4-1,CASSQKTSPGELFF
-,TRBJ1-1,TRBV27,CASSLQQGRGGTEAFF
-,TRBJ2-3,TRBV5-6,CASSPGLAGADTQYF
-,TRBJ2-1,TRBV24-1,CATSDPIATSANEQFF
-,TRBJ1-4,TRBV29-1,CSVAKGAMEKLFF
-,TRBJ2-3,TRBV27,CASSGLAGLTDTQYF
-,TRBJ1-2,TRBV19,CASRRQGPNYGYTF
few,TRBJ1-5,TRBV28,CASSPPDRGSQPQHF
few,TRBJ1-6,TRBV3-1/TRBV3-2,CASSRIPGQTSYNSPLHF
-,TRBJ1-1,TRBV29-1,CSVVDRNTEAFF
-,TRBJ1-1,TRBV19,CASIVTGGTEAFF
-,TRBJ2-7,TRBV7-2,CASSPGAAGTYEQYF
-,TRBJ1-1,TRBV18,CASSPLDRGETEAFF
-,TRBJ1-2,TRBV10-3,CAISPTGGEGYTF
-,TRBJ1-1,TRBV2,CASSYKGGDTEAFF
-,TRBJ1-1,TRBV5-1,CASSLTGGGTEAFF
-,TRBJ1-5,TRBV6-5,CAGKTGTGNQPQHF
once,TRBJ2-7,TRBV6-1,CASSDTGTGYEQYF
-,TRBJ2-7,TRBV7-7,CASSLAWLRSYEQYF
-,TRBJ2-6,TRBV7-8,CASSPTTGQGVSGANVLTF
-,TRBJ1-2,TRBV7-6,CASSSGQGLDYGYTF
-,TRBJ1-1,TRBV4-2,CASSPLTRF
-,TRBJ1-2,TRBV6-5,CASSYQGPYGYTF
-,TRBJ1-3,TRBV7-2,CASSVGGSLGDTIYF
-,TRBJ1-2,TRBV30,CAWSETTFSGYTF
once,TRBJ2-3,TRBV19,CASSVMYTDTQYF
-,TRBJ2-3,TRBV6-1,CASSVFSSGGTDTQYF
-,TRBJ1-3,TRBV18,CASSPLRQGPSGNTIYF
-,TRBJ1-1,TRBV6-6,CASSFDQGAEAFF
-,TRBJ2-7,TRBV25-1,CASSEYFYEQYF
many,TRBJ1-6,TRBV6-4,CASSDSTGGGSPLHF
-,TRBJ1-1,TRBV10-3,CAISESGGIAEAFF
-,TRBJ2-1,TRBV4-1,CASSQDYQGSVHNEQFF
-,TRBJ1-2,TRBV6-5,CASTDVGTPYGYTF